The 10 T cell receptor beta chains reported below all come from one sample, sequenced in a study of CD4 T cells in relation to SARS-CoV-2 and coronaviruses. This table comes from immunoSEQ multiplex PCR, and its TCRdb copy is limited to in-frame clones, with some not included. The sample has roughly 57,000 clones, approximately 90% seen once; the top ten hold about 1.4%. The unexposed donors gave CD4+ T cells in about 2010-2019, prior to COVID-19. The sequencing sample was made of memory CD4+ T cells from PBMCs. Receptors were obtained from a human donor in good health.

This clone was counted a single time. The CDR3 region has the DNA TGTGCCACCAGTGATATCGGGACTAGCGGGACTTACGAGCAGTACTTC. Translating gives CATSDIGTSGTYEQYF. The J gene is TRBJ2-7, the V gene TRBV24-1; TRBD2 matches 13 bases. The V segment lost 3 bases and the J segment 4 bases; nucleotides outside the gene matches: 5. The length of the CDR3 is 16 residues. Germline V CDR1 and CDR2: KGHDR, SFDVKD.

This chain links TRBV6-5 with TRBJ2-1; TRBD2 matches at 8 bases. CDR1 and CDR2 from the germline V gene are MNHEY and SVGAGI. CDR3 length: 15 amino acids. The junction had 8 bases not matched to a gene; V was cut back by 6 bases and J by 4 bases. The CDR3 here is CASRLSGRGYNEQFF. DNA for the CDR3: TGTGCCAGCAGACTCAGCGGGAGAGGATACAATGAGCAGTTCTTC.

The V call is TRBV30, the J call TRBJ2-7; D is unclear. With 3 bases removed from V and 4 bases from J, the gap between germline ends came to 10 bases. The CDR3 contains 12 residues. Germline V CDR1 and CDR2: GTSNPN, SVGIG (reference sequence). CDR3 DNA: TGTGCCTGGAGGGGGTCGGCGTACGAGCAGTACTTC. Translated: CAWRGSAYEQYF.

The chain recombines TRBV12-3 or TRBV12-4 with TRBJ2-1; no clear D gene. The V end was cut by 1 base, the J end by 10 bases, with 8 bases between. CDR3 length: 12 residues. CDR3 coding DNA: TGTGCCAGCAGTTTAGAATTGCGAGAGCAGTTCTTC. This codes for CASSLELREQFF.

The chain recombines TRBV3-1 (or the pseudogene TRBV3-2) with TRBJ1-2; TRBD1 is a possible D gene (5 bases). The germline gives CDR1 LGHDT, CDR2 YNNKEL (reference sequence). This CDR3 is built from 15 residues. Trimming took off 4 bases at V and 7 bases at J, with 19 bases between the two ends. DNA for the CDR3: TGTGCCAGCAGCCTCTGGGACCGCTCCATTCTTGGCTACACCTTC. Amino acid sequence: CASSLWDRSILGYTF.

In this sample, this clone turned up a few times. This chain uses TRBV28 with TRBJ2-5; D is unclear. CDR1 and CDR2 from the germline V gene are MDHEN and SYDVKM. Deletions cut 3 bases from V and 5 bases from J, with 10 bases between. The CDR3 runs 13 residues. DNA for the CDR3: TGTGCCAGCAGTTTGGTGCTCCCGGAGACCCAGTACTTC. It specifies CASSLVLPETQYF.

The rearrangement joins TRBV6-1 to TRBJ1-5; D unresolved. Trimming took 1 base from V and 0 from J, leaving 16 bases between them. This CDR3 comprises 18 residues. Germline CDR1 reads MNHNS; CDR2 reads SASEGT. CDR3 loop: CASSEGYSAVHSNQPQHF. As DNA, the CDR3 is TGTGCCAGCAGTGAAGGTTACAGCGCTGTCCATAGCAATCAGCCCCAGCATTTT.

The chain has TRBV27 and TRBJ1-2; no clear D. The CDR3 has 14 amino acids. Germline loops: CDR1 MNHEY, CDR2 SMNVEV (reference sequence). Deletions cut 5 bases from V and 8 bases from J, with 18 bases between. The CDR3 sequence is CASSNIEGRKGYTF. For the CDR3, the DNA is TGTGCCAGCAGTAATATCGAAGGGCGTAAAGGCTACACCTTC.

V is TRBV3-1 (or the pseudogene TRBV3-2) and J is TRBJ1-2, with no clear D. Germline V lookup: CDR1 LGHDT, CDR2 YNNKEL (reference sequence). The length of the CDR3 is 13 residues. Deletions cut 4 bases from V and 7 bases from J, with 13 bases between. DNA for the CDR3: TGTGCCAGCAGCCTAAAGGAGGGCGCTGGCTACACCTTC. Translated, it gives CASSLKEGAGYTF.

The J gene is TRBJ1-1, the V gene TRBV2; D not resolved. The germline CDR1 and CDR2 sequences are SNHLY and FYNNEI. V was trimmed by 4 bases and J by 4 bases, leaving 10 bases between them. The CDR3 has 13 residues. In DNA, the CDR3 is TGTGCCAGCAGTGGGCCGTTGGGCACTGAAGCTTTCTTT. This encodes CASSGPLGTEAFF.